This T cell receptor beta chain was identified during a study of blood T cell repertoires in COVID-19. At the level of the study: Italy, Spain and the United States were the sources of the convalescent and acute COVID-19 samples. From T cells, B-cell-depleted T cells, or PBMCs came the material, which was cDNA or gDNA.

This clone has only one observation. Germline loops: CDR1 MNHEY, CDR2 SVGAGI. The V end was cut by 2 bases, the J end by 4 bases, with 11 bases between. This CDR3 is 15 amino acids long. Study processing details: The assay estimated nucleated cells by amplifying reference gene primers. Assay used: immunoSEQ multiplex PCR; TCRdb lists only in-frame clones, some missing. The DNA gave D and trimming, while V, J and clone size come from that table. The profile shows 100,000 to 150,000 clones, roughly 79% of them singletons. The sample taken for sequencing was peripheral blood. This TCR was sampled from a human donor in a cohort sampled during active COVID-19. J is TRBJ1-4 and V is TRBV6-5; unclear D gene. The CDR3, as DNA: TGTGCCAGCAGTTACCCCCGCGGAATTAATGAAAAACTGTTTTTT. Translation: CASSYPRGINEKLFF.